This entry lists 15 T cell receptor beta chains sequenced from one sample in a study of T cells in women clearing cervical HPV infection. Sequencing was performed with immunoSEQ multiplex PCR; in TCRdb, only in-frame clones are kept and a portion is missing. This table holds under 25,000 clones. The specimen sequenced was blood buffy coat. The source of these receptors is a woman aged 18-70 years with a cervical HPV16 infection that either progressed to CIN3+ or cleared (not recorded which).

A remark on this clone: The read terminates 3 residues before the CDR3 end, so the remaining end is supplied by the germline J gene. This chain links TRBV16 with TRBJ1-2; D is perhaps TRBD1 (5 bases). This CDR3 has 14 residues. Germline values: CDR1 KGHSY, CDR2 FQNENV. The ends were cut back, 0 bases at V and 2 bases at J, with 7 bases in the middle. The CDR3 loop is CASSQSGGNYGYTF. Partial CDR3 DNA: TGTGCCAGCAGCCAATCCGGGGGGAACTATGGC.

As concerns this clone: The CDR3 is cut off 3 residues early in the read; its end comes from the germline J gene. The gene calls are TRBV19 and TRBJ2-1, with 12 bases fitting TRBD2. Germline trimming cut 5 bases from V and 9 bases from J; bases unmatched to any gene: 8. CDR1 and CDR2 (germline): LNHDA, SQIVND (reference sequence). The CDR3 extends over 15 amino acids. The CDR3 protein is CASSPSGGAWGEQFF. Incomplete CDR3 DNA: TGTGCCAGTAGTCCTAGCGGGGGGGCCTGGGGTGAG. Filled out from reference TRBV19 and TRBJ2-1, the complete variable domain reads DGGITQSPKYLFRKEGQNVTLSCEQNLNHDAMYWYRQDPGQGLRLIYYSQIVNDFQKGDIAEGYSVSREKKESFPLTVTSAQKNPTAFYLCASSPSGGAWGEQFFGPGTRLTVL.

On this clone: The read gets to within 3 residues of the CDR3 end, and the germline J gene fills in the rest. The chain recombines TRBV6-2 or TRBV6-3 with TRBJ1-5; 7 bases fit TRBD1. The length of the CDR3 is 14 residues. Trimming at V came to 5 bases and at J to 6 bases, leaving 7 bases not matched to a gene. CDR1 MNHEY and CDR2 SVGEGT come from the germline V gene. The CDR3 bases that were read are TGTGCCAGCAGTGGACAGCCAGGGGGTCAGCCC. Its protein is CASSGQPGGQP. The complete CDR3 reads CASSGQPGGQPQHF.

About this clone itself: From the germline J gene comes the end of the CDR3, since the read stops 3 residues before it. The chain links TRBV19 to TRBJ1-4; 9 bases fit TRBD1. V was pared by 6 bases and J by 7 bases, with 6 bases of the junction left unmatched. Germline CDR1 is LNHDA and CDR2 is SQIVND (reference sequence). The CDR3 totals 14 residues. The covered CDR3 bases are TGTGCCAGTAGGGGGACAGGGTCGCTTGAAAAA. Protein: CASRGTGSLEK. The entire CDR3 is CASRGTGSLEKLFF.

As concerns this clone: The sequenced fragment ends 3 residues before the CDR3 boundary, so the rest is inferred from the germline J gene. The V gene is TRBV5-4, the J gene TRBJ2-3, with D unclear. V lost 0 bases and J lost 0, with 8 bases in between. The CDR3 extends over 15 amino acids. From germline, CDR1 is SGHNT and CDR2 YYREEE (reference sequence). Incomplete CDR3 DNA: TGTGCCAGCAGCTTGGACAGAACTAGCACAGATACG. It codes for CASSLDRTSTDT. The whole CDR3 sequence reads CASSLDRTSTDTQYF.

Judged by frequency, this clone is medium-sized. The observed sequence ends 3 residues before the CDR3 terminus, with the missing tail filled in from the germline J gene. The chain couples TRBV18 to TRBJ2-5; 9 bases map to TRBD2. The length of the CDR3 is 17 residues. Germline V lookup: CDR1 KGHSH, CDR2 LQKENI. The trim removed 0 bases at V and 1 base at J, leaving 6 bases unmatched. The sequenced CDR3 bases are TGTGCCAGCTCACCACCCCCAACTAGCGGGCCCCAAGAGACC. Residues: CASSPPPTSGPQET. The entire CDR3 is CASSPPPTSGPQETQYF.

Concerning this clone itself: From the germline J gene comes the end of the CDR3, since the read stops 3 residues before it. The rearrangement links TRBV7-8 to TRBJ2-7, with 7 bases lining up with TRBD2. In germline, CDR1 is SGHVS, CDR2 FQNEAQ. V dropped 0 bases and J dropped 6; count of bases not matched to a gene: 5. The CDR3 has 14 residues. Here the CDR3 reads CASSLARGGGEQYF. The CDR3 DNA, read in part, is TGTGCCAGCAGCTTAGCGCGTGGGGGGGGCGAG.

Note on this clone: The CDR3 extends 3 residues past the end of the read, so its final part is completed from the germline J gene. The chain has TRBV20-1 and TRBJ1-4; 10 bases fit TRBD1. CDR3 length equals 15 residues. V trimming: 0 bases; J trimming: 8 bases; junction bases outside the gene matches: 6. From germline, CDR1 is DFQATT and CDR2 SNEGSKA (reference sequence). The CDR3 region is CSARDRGTGAEKLFF. CDR3 DNA (partial): TGCAGTGCTAGAGATCGCGGGACAGGGGCCGAAAAA.

In the case of this clone: The CDR3 extends 3 residues past the end of the read, so its final part is completed from the germline J gene. The chain has TRBV10-1 and TRBJ1-5; D remains ambiguous. The V end was cut by 3 bases, the J end by 5 bases, with 11 bases between. CDR3 length: 14 residues. Germline CDR1 reads WNHNN; CDR2 reads SYGVQD (reference sequence). The chain's CDR3 is CASSDGSADQPQHF. The covered CDR3 bases are TGCGCCAGCAGTGACGGATCAGCGGATCAGCCC.

The CDR3 loop is CASSPRGGRAEAFF. The CDR3 DNA, read in part, is TGTGCCAGCAGCCCTAGGGGGGGCCGGGCTGAA. V and J are TRBV7-2 and TRBJ1-1; possible D gene TRBD1, 6 bases. The sequenced fragment ends 3 residues before the CDR3 boundary, so the rest is inferred from the germline J gene. The CDR3 runs to 14 residues. Germline loops: CDR1 SGHTA, CDR2 FQGNSA. V was cut by 5 bases and J by 6 bases, with 16 bases left in between. Based on the CDR3 plus reference TRBV7-2 and TRBJ1-1, the full variable domain is GAGVSQSPSNKVTEKGKDVELRCDPISGHTALYWYRQSLGQGLEFLIYFQGNSAPDKSGLPSDRFSAERTGGSVSTLTIQRTQQEDSAVYLCASSPRGGRAEAFFGQGTRLTVV.

On this clone: The read gets to within 3 residues of the CDR3 end, and the germline J gene fills in the rest. The chain carries TRBV5-1 and TRBJ2-5; TRBD1 aligns across 7 bases. Germline CDR1 is SGHRS and CDR2 is YFSETQ. The CDR3 length is 16 residues. Trimming at V came to 0 bases and at J to 4 bases, leaving 9 bases not matched to a gene. CDR3 loop: CASSLDGQGVGETQYF. The sequenced CDR3 bases are TGCGCCAGCAGCTTGGATGGCCAGGGGGTAGGAGAGACC.

About this clone itself: The read ends 3 residues before the CDR3 terminus; that terminus is restored from the germline J gene. The rearrangement uses TRBV20-1 and TRBJ2-2; tentatively, D is TRBD2 (7 bases). The germline V and J ends were trimmed by 1 base and 7 bases, with 16 bases remaining between them. Looked up from germline, CDR1 is DFQATT and CDR2 is SNEGSKA (reference sequence). This CDR3 contains 15 residues. The covered CDR3 bases are TGCAGTGCTAGAGCGGTCAAGGGGGAGGGCGGGGAG. It yields the protein CSARAVKGEGGE. The CDR3, in full, reads CSARAVKGEGGELFF.

Concerning this clone itself: The CDR3 end falls 3 residues outside the read, so it is completed with the germline J gene. The chain uses TRBV6-2 or TRBV6-3 and TRBJ1-5; D gene ambiguous. The V end lost 0 bases, the J end lost 4 bases, and 10 bases lay between the germline ends. CDR3 length: 15 amino acids. The germline V gene has CDR1 MNHEY and CDR2 SVGEGT. CDR3 bases read: TGTGCCAGCAGTTACTCGAGTCCAGATAATCAGCCC. It yields the protein CASSYSSPDNQP. The CDR3 in its entirety is CASSYSSPDNQPQHF.

On this clone: Sequencing ends 3 residues short of the CDR3 end; the germline J gene provides the rest. The chain combines TRBV20-1 with TRBJ1-1; 7 nucleotides match TRBD1. CDR3 length: 12 amino acids. V lost 6 bases to trimming and J lost 6 bases; unmatched junction nucleotides: 7. Germline CDR1 reads DFQATT; CDR2 reads SNEGSKA (reference sequence). The CDR3 DNA, read in part, is TGCAGTGCCTCAACAGGGGTCCCTGAA. This sequence encodes CSASTGVPE. The CDR3, in full, reads CSASTGVPEAFF.

CDR3 residues: CASSRNGGGYGYTF. The CDR3 bases that were read are TGTGCCAGCAGCCGAAACGGAGGGGGATATGGC. The genes are TRBV11-2 and TRBJ1-2, with TRBD1 as a possible D gene (6 bases). The read comes to an end 3 residues before the CDR3 does, leaving the germline J gene to fill in the end. Germline CDR1 SGHAT, CDR2 FQNNGV. This CDR3 contains 14 residues. Trimming cost V 5 bases and J 5 bases, with 15 bases left between them.